What follows are 18 T cell receptor beta chains derived from one specimen sequenced in a study of T cell responses to AZD1222 COVID-19 vaccine. Repertoires were generated with immunoSEQ multiplex PCR, while TCRdb's copy carries only in-frame clones and drops some. The sample includes fewer than 120,000 clones, over 90% of them seen just once. Material: peripheral blood, obtained 28 days after the second AZD1222 dose. These receptors were obtained from an adult who received the AZD1222 COVID-19 vaccine.

CDR3 sequence: CASSITGFEKLFF. The CDR3 DNA is TGTGCCAGTAGTATAACAGGGTTTGAAAAACTGTTTTTT. The V and J genes are TRBV19 and TRBJ1-4; a possible D gene is TRBD1 (6 bases). Germline V lookup: CDR1 LNHDA, CDR2 SQIVND (reference sequence). V gave up 2 bases and J gave up 7 bases, with 8 bases separating them. The CDR3 consists of 13 residues.

The V call is TRBV15, the J call TRBJ2-5, with 11 bases aligning to TRBD1. From germline, CDR1 is LNHNV and CDR2 YYDKDF (reference sequence). The CDR3 contains 15 residues. Trimming cost V 5 bases and J 5 bases; bases outside gene matches: 7. The CDR3 DNA is TGTGCCACCAGCGGGGACAGGGGGTTTTATGAGACCCAGTACTTC. It yields the protein CATSGDRGFYETQYF. The complete variable domain, with remaining parts taken from reference TRBV15 and TRBJ2-5, reads DAMVIQNPRYQVTQFGKPVTLSCSQTLNHNVMYWYQQKSSQAPKLLFHYYDKDFNNEADTPDNFQSRRPNTSFCFLDIRSPGLGDTAMYLCATSGDRGFYETQYFGPGTRLLVL.

The chain couples TRBV6-1 to TRBJ1-6; D is undetermined. This CDR3 comprises 15 residues. The germline gives CDR1 MNHNS, CDR2 SASEGT. V was clipped by 3 bases and J by 9 bases, with 15 bases between them. CDR3 sequence reads: CASSDSGGNGSPLHF. In DNA form, the CDR3 reads TGTGCCAGCAGTGACAGCGGAGGAAACGGTTCACCCCTCCACTTT.

The V gene is TRBV5-4, the J gene TRBJ2-1; D may be TRBD2 (6 bases). The germline CDR1 and CDR2 sequences are SGHNT and YYREEE (reference sequence). V lost 3 bases to trimming and J lost 4 bases, with 14 bases between them. The CDR3 covers 15 residues. The chain's CDR3 is CASSWDSYPYNEQFF. The DNA of the CDR3 is TGTGCCAGCAGCTGGGACTCCTATCCATACAATGAGCAGTTCTTC.

This sequence joins TRBV5-4 and TRBJ2-2, with D perhaps matching TRBD2 (6 bases). The length of the CDR3 is 13 residues. Trimming took off 3 bases at V and 7 bases at J, with 10 bases between the two ends. Per the germline V gene, CDR1 is SGHNT and CDR2 is YYREEE (reference sequence). This chain's CDR3 is CASSSRGGGELFF. The CDR3 coding sequence is TGTGCCAGCAGCTCGAGGGGAGGCGGGGAGCTGTTTTTT.

The count of this clone is one. V usage is TRBV27 and J usage is TRBJ2-1, with unresolved D. Germline values: CDR1 MNHEY, CDR2 SMNVEV (reference sequence). The ends were cut back, 3 bases at V and 8 bases at J, with 8 bases in the middle. The CDR3 is 12 amino acids. The CDR3 region is CASSFGFDEQFF. CDR3 DNA sequence: TGTGCCAGCAGTTTCGGGTTTGATGAGCAGTTCTTC.

The V call is TRBV9, the J call TRBJ1-1; D is perhaps TRBD1 (5 bases). The germline gives CDR1 SGDLS, CDR2 YYNGEE. The length of the CDR3 is 14 residues. Trimming shortened V by 0 bases and J by 0 bases, and 6 bases separated the two germline ends. CDR3 in DNA: TGTGCCAGCAGCGTAGGACAGATGAACACTGAAGCTTTCTTT. This codes for CASSVGQMNTEAFF.

This chain joins TRBV18 and TRBJ2-5; no clear D. The CDR3 has 13 amino acids. CDR1 is KGHSH, CDR2 LQKENI, per germline. V was pared by 1 base and J by 3 bases, with 6 bases between. The CDR3 is CASSPLPEETQYF. The CDR3 nucleotides read TGTGCCAGCTCACCACTCCCCGAAGAGACCCAGTACTTC.

The chain carries TRBV3-1 (or the pseudogene TRBV3-2) and TRBJ1-2; D is possibly TRBD1 (5 bases). V lost 5 bases to trimming and J lost 8 bases, with 15 bases between them. The CDR3 spans 13 residues. Germline CDR1 LGHDT, CDR2 YNNKEL (reference sequence). The CDR3 loop is CASSRGRSIGYTF. CDR3 nucleotides: TGTGCCAGCAGCAGGGGACGGTCTATAGGCTACACCTTC.

The rearrangement uses TRBV7-9 and TRBJ1-2; TRBD1 is a possible D gene (5 bases). Trimming took 0 bases from V and 5 from J, leaving 13 bases between them. The germline V gene encodes CDR1 SEHNR and CDR2 FQNEAQ (reference sequence). The CDR3 has 15 residues. The CDR3 sequence is CASSLAGTVPYGYTF. The CDR3 DNA reads TGTGCCAGCAGCTTAGCGGGGACGGTTCCATATGGCTACACCTTC.

The rearrangement links TRBV5-1 to TRBJ1-1; no reliable D call. The germline V and J ends were trimmed by 4 bases and 1 base, with 14 bases remaining between them. Per germline, CDR1 SGHRS and CDR2 YFSETQ. There are 15 residues in the CDR3. The CDR3 DNA reads as TGCGCCAGCAGCCTCTGGGCCGGAACGAACACTGAAGCTTTCTTT. Its protein product is CASSLWAGTNTEAFF.

This chain joins TRBV5-1 and TRBJ2-7; 14 nucleotides align to TRBD2. CDR3 length: 14 residues. Germline-derived CDR1 and CDR2 are SGHRS and YFSETQ. J was trimmed by 5 bases and V by 4 bases; bases with no gene match: 2. CDR3 in amino acids: CASSKGLAGDEQYF. The CDR3 DNA follows: TGCGCCAGCAGCAAGGGACTAGCGGGGGACGAGCAGTACTTC.

J is TRBJ1-3 and V is TRBV6-2 or TRBV6-3, with D perhaps TRBD1 (6 bases). V was clipped by 5 bases and J by 3 bases, with 11 bases between them. The CDR3 covers 14 residues. Per germline, CDR1 MNHEY and CDR2 SVGEGT. The DNA of the CDR3 is TGTGCCAGCAGTACAGGGCGTTTTGGAAACACCATATATTTT. The encoded protein is CASSTGRFGNTIYF.

The rearrangement joins TRBV2 to TRBJ1-1, with D perhaps matching TRBD1 (5 bases). Germline CDR1 and CDR2: SNHLY and FYNNEI. V dropped 6 bases and J dropped 10 bases, with 15 bases sitting between them. This CDR3 has 12 amino acids. CDR3 DNA sequence: TGTGCCAGCAGGGGGGGACCGCCGCTAGCTTTCTTT. Translation gives CASRGGPPLAFF.

The chain employs TRBV5-1 and TRBJ1-2, with D unclear. The CDR3 contains 15 residues. Looked up from germline, CDR1 is SGHRS and CDR2 is YFSETQ. Between the trimmed V and J ends, which lost 2 bases and 0 bases, there was a span of 11 bases. CDR3 protein: CASSLVGFPNYGYTF. In DNA form, the CDR3 reads TGCGCCAGCAGCTTAGTCGGCTTCCCTAACTATGGCTACACCTTC.

V gene TRBV7-9 combines with J gene TRBJ1-6; 9 positions match TRBD1. Germline CDR1 SEHNR, CDR2 FQNEAQ (reference sequence). The CDR3 is made up of 15 amino acids. Trimming cost V 3 bases and J 6 bases; bases outside gene matches: 3. For the CDR3, the DNA is TGTGCCAGCAGCTTGGGGGACAGGGCTAATTCACCCCTCCACTTT. Residues: CASSLGDRANSPLHF.

V usage is TRBV6-1 and J usage is TRBJ1-3; D not resolved. The CDR3 extends over 15 amino acids. CDR1 is MNHNS, CDR2 SASEGT, per germline. The germline V and J ends were trimmed by 2 bases and 0 bases, with 8 bases remaining between them. The CDR3 DNA reads TGTGCCAGCAGTGAACCCGGGAACTCTGGAAACACCATATATTTT. It yields the protein CASSEPGNSGNTIYF.

The V and J genes are TRBV11-2 and TRBJ1-2; no clear D gene. The CDR3 loop spans 15 amino acids. Germline assignment: CDR1 SGHAT and CDR2 FQNNGV. Trimming took off 0 bases at V and 8 bases at J, with 16 bases between the two ends. As DNA, the CDR3 is TGTGCCAGCAGCTTAGATTTTAACCTCCGGGAGGGCTACACCTTC. Amino acids: CASSLDFNLREGYTF.